Listed below are T cell receptor beta chains from one sample, sequenced in a study of tumor and adjacent non-tumor tissue in lung cancer. TCRdb re-called the multiplex PCR reads with MiXCR, one entry per CDR3 protein. Of 120,000 to 150,000 distinct CDR3 sequences in the sample, approximately 70% were seen once. Sequenced input: lung tumor tissue. Source of these receptors: a man aged 55-75 years with small cell lung cancer. Both conserved end residues are part of each CDR3. A D gene is named only where the DNA matches it firmly. Clone size, where shown, is once, few, many, or a class for clones that have expanded.

cdr3_aa cdr3_nt clone_size j_call d_call v_call
CASSPGQGGRAFF TGTGCCAGCAGTCCCGGACAGGGAGGGCGGGCTTTCTTT - TRBJ1-1 TRBD1 TRBV28
CSAAGGRNGYTF TGCAGTGCTGCGGGAGGGAGGAATGGCTACACCTTC - TRBJ1-2 - TRBV20-1
CASSRTSGRIGRNEQFF TGTGCCAGCAGTAGGACTAGCGGGAGAATCGGTAGGAATGAGCAGTTCTTC few TRBJ2-1 TRBD2 TRBV12-3/TRBV12-4
CASSFGGGMRKALF TGTGCCAGCAGCTTTGGGGGAGGGATGCGGAAAGCTTTATTT - TRBJ1-1 - TRBV11-2
CASSPLRLAGVGNEQFF TGTGCCAGCAGCCCCCTCCGACTAGCGGGAGTGGGTAATGAGCAGTTCTTC few TRBJ2-1 TRBD2 TRBV12-3/TRBV12-4
CAWSVRGSDPSYNEQFF TGTGCCTGGAGTGTAAGAGGGTCAGACCCCTCCTACAATGAGCAGTTCTTC - TRBJ2-1 - TRBV30
CASNINRGLEAFF TGTGCCAGTAACATAAATAGGGGTCTTGAAGCTTTCTTT - TRBJ1-1 - TRBV2
CSASMRTTSLDTQYF TGCAGTGCTAGTATGAGGACTACCTCCCTCGATACGCAGTATTTT many TRBJ2-3 - TRBV20-1
CSVSSTFYNAQFF TGCAGCGTCTCTAGCACCTTTTACAATGCGCAGTTCTTC - TRBJ2-1 - TRBV29-1
CASSLRGGPGDRQYF TGTGCCAGCAGCTTAAGAGGGGGGCCGGGAGATAGGCAGTATTTT few TRBJ2-3 - TRBV7-9
CASSDSGTGYSEQFF TGTGCCAGCAGTGATTCCGGGACAGGGTACAGTGAGCAGTTCTTC - TRBJ2-1 TRBD1 TRBV6-1
CASCFTGGTYDEQFF TGTGCCAGCTGTTTTACAGGGGGGACCTACGATGAGCAGTTCTTC - TRBJ2-1 TRBD1 TRBV11-2
CASSRLDGAYNEQFF TGTGCCAGCAGCCGACTAGATGGGGCCTACAATGAGCAGTTCTTC - TRBJ2-1 - TRBV12-3/TRBV12-4
CASSLDPKGNSPLHF TGTGCCAGCAGCTTAGATCCTAAAGGGAATTCACCCCTCCACTTT - TRBJ1-6 - TRBV7-6
CSARGTGPTGELFF TGCAGTGCTAGAGGGACAGGACCTACCGGGGAGCTGTTTTTT few TRBJ2-2 TRBD1 TRBV20-1
CSVAGTGTNQPQHF TGCAGCGTGGCCGGGACAGGGACCAATCAGCCCCAGCATTTT many TRBJ1-5 TRBD1 TRBV29-1
CTSSLGQTYGYTF TGTACCAGCAGCCTAGGACAGACCTATGGCTACACCTTC - TRBJ1-2 - TRBV7-9
CSAREPGNERLFF TGCAGTGCTAGAGAACCGGGTAATGAAAGACTGTTTTTT - TRBJ1-4 - TRBV20-1